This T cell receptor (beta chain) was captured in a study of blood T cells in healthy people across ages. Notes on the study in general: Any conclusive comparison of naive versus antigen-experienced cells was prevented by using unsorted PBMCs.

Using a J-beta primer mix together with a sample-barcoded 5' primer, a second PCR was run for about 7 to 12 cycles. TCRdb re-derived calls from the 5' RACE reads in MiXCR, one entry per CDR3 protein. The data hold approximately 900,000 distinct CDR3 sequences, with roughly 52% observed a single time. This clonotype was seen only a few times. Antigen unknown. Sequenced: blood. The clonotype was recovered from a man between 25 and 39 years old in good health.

The CDR3 DNA follows: TGTGCCAGCAGGAGCGGGGGGGCCGGACAAGATGAGCAGTTCTTC. Translation gives CASRSGGAGQDEQFF. V and J are TRBV6-1 and TRBJ2-1, with TRBD2 matching over 10 bases. Germline lookup yields CDR1 MNHNS and CDR2 SASEGT. V shed 6 bases, J shed 8 bases, and the junction held 10 bases outside the gene matches. CDR3 size: 15 residues.